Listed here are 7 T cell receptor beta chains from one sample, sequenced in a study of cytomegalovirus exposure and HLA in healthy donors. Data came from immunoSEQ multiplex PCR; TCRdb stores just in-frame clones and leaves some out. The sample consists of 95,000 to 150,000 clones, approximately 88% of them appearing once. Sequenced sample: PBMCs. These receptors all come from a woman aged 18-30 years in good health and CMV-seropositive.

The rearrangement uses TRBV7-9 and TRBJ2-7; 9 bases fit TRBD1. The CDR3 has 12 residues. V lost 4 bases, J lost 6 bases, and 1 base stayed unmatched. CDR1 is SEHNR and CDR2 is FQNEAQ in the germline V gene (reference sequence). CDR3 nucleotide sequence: TGTGCCAGCAGCTCACAGGGGGCCGAGCAGTACTTC. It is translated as CASSSQGAEQYF.

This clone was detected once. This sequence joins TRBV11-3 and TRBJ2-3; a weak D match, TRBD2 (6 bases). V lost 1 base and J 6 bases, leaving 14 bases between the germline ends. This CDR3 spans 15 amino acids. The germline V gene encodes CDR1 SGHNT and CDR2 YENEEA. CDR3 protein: CASSLGRGVTDTQYF. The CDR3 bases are TGTGCCAGCAGCTTAGGTCGCGGGGTCACGGATACGCAGTATTTT.

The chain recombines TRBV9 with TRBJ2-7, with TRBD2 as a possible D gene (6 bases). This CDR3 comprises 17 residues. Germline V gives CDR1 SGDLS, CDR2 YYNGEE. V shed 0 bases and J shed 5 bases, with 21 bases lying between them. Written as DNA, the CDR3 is TGTGCCAGCAGCGTAGGTGGGGGGACTCCCCTATCAAACGAGCAGTACTTC. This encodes CASSVGGGTPLSNEQYF.

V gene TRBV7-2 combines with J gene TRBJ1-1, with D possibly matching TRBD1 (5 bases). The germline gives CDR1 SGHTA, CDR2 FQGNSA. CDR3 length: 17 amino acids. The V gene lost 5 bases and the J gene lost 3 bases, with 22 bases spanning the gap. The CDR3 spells CASSRPPQGRVDTEAFF. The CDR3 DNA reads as TGTGCCAGCAGCCGCCCACCGCAGGGTCGTGTGGACACTGAAGCTTTCTTT.

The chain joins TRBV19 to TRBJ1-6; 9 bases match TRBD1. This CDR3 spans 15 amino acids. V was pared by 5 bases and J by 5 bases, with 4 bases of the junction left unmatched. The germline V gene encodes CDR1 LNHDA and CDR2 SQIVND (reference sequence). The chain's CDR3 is CASSPTGGHNSPLHF. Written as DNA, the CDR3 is TGTGCCAGTAGTCCGACAGGGGGTCATAATTCACCCCTCCACTTT.

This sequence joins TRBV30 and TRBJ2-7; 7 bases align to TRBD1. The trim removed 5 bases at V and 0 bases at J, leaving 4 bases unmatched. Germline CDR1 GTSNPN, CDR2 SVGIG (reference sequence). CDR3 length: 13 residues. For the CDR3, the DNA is TGTGCCTGGGGCAGGGGGATCTCCTACGAGCAGTACTTC. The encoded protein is CAWGRGISYEQYF.

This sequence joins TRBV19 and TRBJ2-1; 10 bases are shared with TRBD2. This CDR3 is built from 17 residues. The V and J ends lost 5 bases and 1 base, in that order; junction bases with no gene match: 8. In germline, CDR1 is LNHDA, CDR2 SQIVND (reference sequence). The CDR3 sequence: CASSYSSGSRSYNEQFF. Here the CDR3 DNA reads TGTGCCAGTAGTTATTCTAGCGGGAGCCGATCCTACAATGAGCAGTTCTTC.